This T cell receptor (beta chain) appears in the sequencing data of a study of blood T cell repertoires in COVID-19. Study context: COVID-19 samples from acute and convalescent phases originated in the United States, Italy and Spain. The cDNA or gDNA used as material had been derived from T cells, B-cell-depleted T cells, or PBMCs.

Authors' data handling: Using reference gene primer amplification, nucleated cell counts were estimated. Measured with immunoSEQ multiplex PCR; TCRdb has only the in-frame clones, and not every one. V and J calls and clone size follow that table, whereas D and trimming were derived from the DNA. The repertoire holds approximately 300,000 clones, with around 86% as singletons. The CDR3 runs to 15 residues. V trimming: 5 bases; J trimming: 6 bases; junction bases outside the gene matches: 8. Germline CDR1 is MNHEY and CDR2 is SVGEGT. The clonotype originates from a man in his fifties with active or convalescent COVID-19. The chain has TRBV6-2 or TRBV6-3 and TRBJ2-3, with 10 bases fitting TRBD2. Sequenced sample: peripheral blood. CDR3 sequence (DNA): TGTGCCAGCAGTGAGCCTAGCGGGGGAAGTGATACGCAGTATTTT. Translating it yields CASSEPSGGSDTQYF.